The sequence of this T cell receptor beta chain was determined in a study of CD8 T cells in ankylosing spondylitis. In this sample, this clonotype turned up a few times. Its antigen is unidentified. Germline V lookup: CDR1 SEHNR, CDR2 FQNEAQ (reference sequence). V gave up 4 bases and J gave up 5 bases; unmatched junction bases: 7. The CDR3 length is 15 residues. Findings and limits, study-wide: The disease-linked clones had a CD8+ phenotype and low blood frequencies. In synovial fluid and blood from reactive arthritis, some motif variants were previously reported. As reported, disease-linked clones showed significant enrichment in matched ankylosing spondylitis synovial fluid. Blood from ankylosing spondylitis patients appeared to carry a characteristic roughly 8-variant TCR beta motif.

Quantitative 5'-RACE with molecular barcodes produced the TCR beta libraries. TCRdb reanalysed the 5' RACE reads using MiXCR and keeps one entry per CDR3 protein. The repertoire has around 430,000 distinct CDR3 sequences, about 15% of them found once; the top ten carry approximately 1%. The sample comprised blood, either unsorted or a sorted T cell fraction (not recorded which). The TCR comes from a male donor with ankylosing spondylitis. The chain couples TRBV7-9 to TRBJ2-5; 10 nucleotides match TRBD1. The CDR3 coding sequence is TGTGCCAGCAGCTACGTGACAGGGGGCAGGGAGACCCAGTACTTC. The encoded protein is CASSYVTGGRETQYF. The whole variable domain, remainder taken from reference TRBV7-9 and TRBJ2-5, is DTGVSQNPRHKITKRGQNVTFRCDPISEHNRLYWYRQTLGQGPEFLTYFQNEAQLEKSRLLSDRFSAERPKGSFSTLEIQRTEQGDSAMYLCASSYVTGGRETQYFGPGTRLLVL.